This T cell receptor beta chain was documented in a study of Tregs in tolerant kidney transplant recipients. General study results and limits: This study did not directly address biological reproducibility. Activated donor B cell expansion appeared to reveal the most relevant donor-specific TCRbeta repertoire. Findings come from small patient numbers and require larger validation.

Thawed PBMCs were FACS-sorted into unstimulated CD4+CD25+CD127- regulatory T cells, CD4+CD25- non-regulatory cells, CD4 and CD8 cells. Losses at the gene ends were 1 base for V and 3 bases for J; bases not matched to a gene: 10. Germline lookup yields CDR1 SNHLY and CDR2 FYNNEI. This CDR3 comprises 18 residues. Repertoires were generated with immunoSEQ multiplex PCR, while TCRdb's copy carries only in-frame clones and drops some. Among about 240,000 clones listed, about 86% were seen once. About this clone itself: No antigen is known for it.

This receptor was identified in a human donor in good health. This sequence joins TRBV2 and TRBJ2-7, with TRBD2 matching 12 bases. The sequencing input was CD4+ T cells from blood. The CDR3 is CASSEVGLLAGGGYEQYF. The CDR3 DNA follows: TGTGCCAGCAGTGAAGTCGGCCTACTAGCGGGAGGCGGCTACGAGCAGTACTTC.